The next 10 T cell receptor beta chains were all read from a single sample in a study of T cells in Graves' hyperthyroidism and ophthalmopathy (dated by TCRdb to between 2019 and 2020). Library preparation used multiplex PCR. The data were produced on an Illumina HiSeq 2000. Amplification of TCR beta CDR3 regions was carried out from RNA transcripts. A first-round RT-PCR of the TCR CDR3 used the HTBI primer set with the Qiagen OneStep RT-PCR kit. TCRdb reprocessed the public reads (quality trimming at Q25 with fastp, clone calling with MiXCR) and kept in-frame beta chains. Duplicate CDR3 protein sequences are folded into a single record with the most common DNA and genes. Within this sample are about 500,000 distinct CDR3 sequences, with about 16% of them counted one time only. Jointly, the top ten make up over 25% of the sample. The specimen was blood. The receptors shown here come from a woman in her twenties or thirties with Graves' ophthalmopathy.

The rearrangement uses TRBV18 and TRBJ2-1; TRBD1 is a possible D gene (5 bases). CDR1 KGHSH and CDR2 LQKENI come from the germline V gene. The CDR3 is 17 amino acids. V was trimmed by 4 bases and J by 8 bases, leaving 24 bases between them. The CDR3 sequence is CASSRSLPVEVRDEQFF. In DNA form, the CDR3 reads TGTGCCAGCTCACGATCCCTTCCGGTCGAGGTCAGGGATGAGCAGTTCTTC.

This clonotype was seen ten or more times. J is TRBJ2-5 and V is TRBV20-1, with 9 bases aligning to TRBD1. CDR3 length equals 14 residues. V lost 6 bases to trimming and J lost 5 bases; unmatched junction nucleotides: 10. Per the germline V gene, CDR1 is DFQATT and CDR2 is SNEGSKA (reference sequence). The CDR3 sequence: CSAKAGTGSETQYF. CDR3 sequence (DNA): TGCAGTGCCAAGGCCGGGACAGGGTCGGAGACCCAGTACTTC.

In this sample, this clonotype turned up many times. The V and J genes are TRBV12-3 or TRBV12-4 and TRBJ1-2; perhaps TRBD1 as D (5 bases). The length of the CDR3 is 14 residues. V lost 7 bases and J lost 2, with 14 bases in between. The CDR3 reads CASTPRDGNYGYTF. The CDR3 DNA follows: TGTGCCAGCACCCCCCGGGACGGAAACTATGGCTACACCTTC.

Ten or more counts support this clonotype. The chain uses TRBV10-3 and TRBJ2-5; tentatively, D is TRBD2 (6 bases). The V end was cut by 3 bases, the J end by 4 bases, with 12 bases between. In germline, CDR1 is ENHRY, CDR2 SYGVKD. The CDR3 runs 14 residues. CDR3 sequence reads: CAISDPIGGETQYF. The CDR3 region has the DNA TGTGCCATCAGTGATCCGATCGGGGGAGAGACCCAGTACTTC.

This clonotype was observed a few times. The V gene is TRBV19, the J gene TRBJ2-1, with 7 bases identical to TRBD2. The V segment lost 5 bases and the J segment 8 bases; nucleotides outside the gene matches: 9. The CDR3 totals 14 residues. Germline V CDR1 and CDR2: LNHDA, SQIVND (reference sequence). The CDR3 reads CASSASGAADEQFF. CDR3 coding DNA: TGTGCCAGTAGTGCCAGCGGGGCAGCCGATGAGCAGTTCTTC.

This clonotype was detected many times. This chain connects TRBV28 to TRBJ1-6, with no clear D. The CDR3 consists of 15 residues. V was clipped by 5 bases and J by 8 bases, with 16 bases between them. CDR1 and CDR2 from the germline V gene are MDHEN and SYDVKM. DNA of the CDR3: TGTGCCAGCAGTCCCTCCCTGTCGGTGGATTCACCCCTCCACTTT. Translation gives CASSPSLSVDSPLHF.

This clonotype has just one count. A single base separates this from a much larger clone, so it may be a read error. The rearrangement joins TRBV11-2 to TRBJ2-3; D not resolved. Germline V lookup: CDR1 SGHAT, CDR2 FQNNGV. This CDR3 contains 13 residues. This CDR3 is CAGSFDLRDTQYF. The CDR3 coding sequence is TGTGCCGGCAGCTTTGACCTGCGGGATACGCAGTATTTT.

J is TRBJ2-3 and V is TRBV19; TRBD1 matches at 7 bases. Per germline, CDR1 LNHDA and CDR2 SQIVND (reference sequence). This CDR3 is built from 16 residues. The V segment lost 4 bases and the J segment 4 bases; nucleotides outside the gene matches: 11. The CDR3 region has the DNA TGTGCCAGTAGTAGGCGACAGGGCGGAGGCGCAGATACGCAGTATTTT. This gives the protein CASSRRQGGGADTQYF.

This clonotype has ten or more counts. This chain uses TRBV28 with TRBJ2-2, with 12 bases matching TRBD2. Germline V lookup: CDR1 MDHEN, CDR2 SYDVKM. V was pared by 4 bases and J by 7 bases, with 4 bases of the junction left unmatched. The CDR3 extends over 15 amino acids. The CDR3 DNA reads TGTGCCAGCAGTTCACTAGCGGGAGGTGTCGGGGAGCTGTTTTTT. Translated: CASSSLAGGVGELFF.

The CDR3 coding sequence is TGTGCCAGCAGTTTAGGAGGGGGCCGTCAGCCCCAGCATTTT. It encodes CASSLGGGRQPQHF. This chain links TRBV12-3 or TRBV12-4 with TRBJ1-5; 7 bases align to TRBD1. V shed 1 base and J 6 bases; nucleotides not matched to a gene: 3. This CDR3 comprises 14 residues.